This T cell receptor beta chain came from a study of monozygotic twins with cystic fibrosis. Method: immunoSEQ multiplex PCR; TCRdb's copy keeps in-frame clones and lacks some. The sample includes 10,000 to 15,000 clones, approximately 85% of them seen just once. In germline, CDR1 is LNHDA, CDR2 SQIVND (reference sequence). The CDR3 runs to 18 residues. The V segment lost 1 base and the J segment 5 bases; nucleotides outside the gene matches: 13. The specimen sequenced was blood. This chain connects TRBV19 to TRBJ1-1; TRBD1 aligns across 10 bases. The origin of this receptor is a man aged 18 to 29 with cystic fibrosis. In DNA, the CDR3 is TGTGCCAGTAGTATAGGTGGGTCCGGGACAGGGGATGATACTGAAGCTTTCTTT. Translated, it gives CASSIGGSGTGDDTEAFF.